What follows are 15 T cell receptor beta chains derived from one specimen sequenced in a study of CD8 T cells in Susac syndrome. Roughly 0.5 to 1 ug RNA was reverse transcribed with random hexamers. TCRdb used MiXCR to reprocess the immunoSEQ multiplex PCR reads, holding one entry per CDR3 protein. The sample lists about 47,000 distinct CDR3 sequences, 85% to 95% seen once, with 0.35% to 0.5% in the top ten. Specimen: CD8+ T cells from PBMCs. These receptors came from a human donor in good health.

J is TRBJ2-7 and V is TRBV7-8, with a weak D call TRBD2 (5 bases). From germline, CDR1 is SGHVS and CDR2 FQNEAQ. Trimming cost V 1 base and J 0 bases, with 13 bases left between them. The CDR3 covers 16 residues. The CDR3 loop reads CASSLGSKRSSYEQYF. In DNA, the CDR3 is TGTGCCAGCAGCTTAGGCAGCAAGCGGAGCTCCTACGAGCAGTACTTC.

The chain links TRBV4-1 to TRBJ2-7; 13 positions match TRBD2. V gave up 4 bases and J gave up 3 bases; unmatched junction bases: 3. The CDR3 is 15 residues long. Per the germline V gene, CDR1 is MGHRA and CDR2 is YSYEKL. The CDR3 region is CASSRGLAGVYEQYF. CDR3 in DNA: TGCGCCAGCAGCCGCGGACTAGCGGGAGTCTACGAGCAGTACTTC.

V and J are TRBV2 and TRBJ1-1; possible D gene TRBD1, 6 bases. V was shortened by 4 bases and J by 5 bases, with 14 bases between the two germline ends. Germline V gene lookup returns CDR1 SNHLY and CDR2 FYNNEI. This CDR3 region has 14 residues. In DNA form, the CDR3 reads TGTGCCAGCAGTGGCATCAGGGGCAAGACTGAAGCTTTCTTT. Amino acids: CASSGIRGKTEAFF.

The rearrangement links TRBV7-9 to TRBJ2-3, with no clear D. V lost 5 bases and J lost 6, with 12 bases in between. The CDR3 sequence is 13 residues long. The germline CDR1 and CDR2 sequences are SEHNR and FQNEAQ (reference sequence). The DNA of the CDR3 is TGTGCCAGCAGCCCCCAGTGGATGGATACGCAGTATTTT. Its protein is CASSPQWMDTQYF.

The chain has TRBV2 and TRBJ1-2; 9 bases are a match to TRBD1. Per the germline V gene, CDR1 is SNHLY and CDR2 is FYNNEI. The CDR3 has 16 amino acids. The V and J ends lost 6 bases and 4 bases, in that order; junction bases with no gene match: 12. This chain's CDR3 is CASSLTTGGEGYGYTF. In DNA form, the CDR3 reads TGTGCCAGCAGCTTAACTACAGGGGGCGAAGGCTATGGCTACACCTTC.

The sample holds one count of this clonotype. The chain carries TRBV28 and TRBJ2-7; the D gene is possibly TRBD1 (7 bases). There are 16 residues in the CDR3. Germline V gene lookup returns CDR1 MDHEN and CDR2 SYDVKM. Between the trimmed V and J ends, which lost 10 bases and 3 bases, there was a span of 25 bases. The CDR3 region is CATHSPRGTVLYEQYF. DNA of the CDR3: TGTGCCACCCACTCGCCACGCGGGACAGTTCTCTACGAGCAGTACTTC. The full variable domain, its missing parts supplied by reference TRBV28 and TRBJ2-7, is DVKVTQSSRYLVKRTGEKVFLECVQDMDHENMFWYRQDPGLGLRLIYFSYDVKMKEKGDIPEGYSVSREKKERFSLILESASTNQTSMYLCATHSPRGTVLYEQYFGPGTRLTVT.

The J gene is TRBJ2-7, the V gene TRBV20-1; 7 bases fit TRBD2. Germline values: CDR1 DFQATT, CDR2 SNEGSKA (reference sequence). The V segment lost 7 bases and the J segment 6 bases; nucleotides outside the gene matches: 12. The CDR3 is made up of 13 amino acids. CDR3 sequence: CSVAGDRGLEQYF. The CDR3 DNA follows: TGCAGTGTCGCGGGAGACAGAGGTCTCGAGCAGTACTTC.

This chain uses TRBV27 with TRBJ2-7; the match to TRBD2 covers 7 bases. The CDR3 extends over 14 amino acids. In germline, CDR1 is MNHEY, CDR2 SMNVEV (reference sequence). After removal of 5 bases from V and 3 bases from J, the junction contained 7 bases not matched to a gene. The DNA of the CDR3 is TGTGCCAGCAGTCCCACGACTAGCAGCTACGAGCAGTACTTC. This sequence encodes CASSPTTSSYEQYF.

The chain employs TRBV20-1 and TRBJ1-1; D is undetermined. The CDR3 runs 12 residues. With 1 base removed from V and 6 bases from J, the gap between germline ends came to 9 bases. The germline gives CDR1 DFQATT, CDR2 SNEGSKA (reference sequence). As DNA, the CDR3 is TGCAGTGCTAGAGGTTTCTTCGCTGAAGCTTTCTTT. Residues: CSARGFFAEAFF.

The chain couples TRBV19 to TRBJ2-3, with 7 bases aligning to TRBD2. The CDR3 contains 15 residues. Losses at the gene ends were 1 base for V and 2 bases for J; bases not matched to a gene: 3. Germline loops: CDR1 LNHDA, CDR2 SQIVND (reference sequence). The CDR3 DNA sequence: TGTGCCAGTAGTATAGCTAGCGGCCTCACAGATACGCAGTATTTT. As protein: CASSIASGLTDTQYF. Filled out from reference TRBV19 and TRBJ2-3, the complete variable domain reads DGGITQSPKYLFRKEGQNVTLSCEQNLNHDAMYWYRQDPGQGLRLIYYSQIVNDFQKGDIAEGYSVSREKKESFPLTVTSAQKNPTAFYLCASSIASGLTDTQYFGPGTRLTVL.

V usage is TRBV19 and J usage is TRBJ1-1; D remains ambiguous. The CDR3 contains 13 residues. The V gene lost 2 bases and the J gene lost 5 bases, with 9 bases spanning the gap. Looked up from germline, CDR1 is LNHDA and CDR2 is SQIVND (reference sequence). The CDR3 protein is CASSITAETEAFF. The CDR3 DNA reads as TGTGCCAGTAGTATAACTGCGGAGACTGAAGCTTTCTTT.

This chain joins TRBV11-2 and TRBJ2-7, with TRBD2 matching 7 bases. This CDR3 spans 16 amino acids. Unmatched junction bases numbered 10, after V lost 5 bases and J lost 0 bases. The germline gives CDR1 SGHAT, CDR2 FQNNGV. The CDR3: CASSPPLAPSSYEQYF. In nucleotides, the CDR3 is TGTGCCAGCAGCCCCCCACTAGCGCCGAGCTCCTACGAGCAGTACTTC.

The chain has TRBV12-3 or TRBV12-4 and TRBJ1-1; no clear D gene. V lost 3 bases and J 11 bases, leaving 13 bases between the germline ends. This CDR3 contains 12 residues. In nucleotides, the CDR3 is TGTGCCAGCAGTTTTTCCACCCCCGGGGCTTTCTTT. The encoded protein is CASSFSTPGAFF.

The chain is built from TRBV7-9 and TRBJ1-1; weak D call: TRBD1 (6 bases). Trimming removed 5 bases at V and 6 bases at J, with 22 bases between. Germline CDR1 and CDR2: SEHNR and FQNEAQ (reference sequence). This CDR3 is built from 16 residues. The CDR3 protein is CASSPRSAGAISEAFF. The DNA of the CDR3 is TGTGCCAGCAGCCCCAGGTCGGCAGGGGCAATCTCTGAAGCTTTCTTT. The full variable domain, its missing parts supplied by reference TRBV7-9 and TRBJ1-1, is DTGVSQNPRHKITKRGQNVTFRCDPISEHNRLYWYRQTLGQGPEFLTYFQNEAQLEKSRLLSDRFSAERPKGSFSTLEIQRTEQGDSAMYLCASSPRSAGAISEAFFGQGTRLTVV.

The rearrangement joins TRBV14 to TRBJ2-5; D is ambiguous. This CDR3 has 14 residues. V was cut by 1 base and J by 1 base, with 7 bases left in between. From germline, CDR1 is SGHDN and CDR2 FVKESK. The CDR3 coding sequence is TGTGCCAGCAGCCAAGGCCAGGTCCAAGAGACCCAGTACTTC. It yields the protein CASSQGQVQETQYF.